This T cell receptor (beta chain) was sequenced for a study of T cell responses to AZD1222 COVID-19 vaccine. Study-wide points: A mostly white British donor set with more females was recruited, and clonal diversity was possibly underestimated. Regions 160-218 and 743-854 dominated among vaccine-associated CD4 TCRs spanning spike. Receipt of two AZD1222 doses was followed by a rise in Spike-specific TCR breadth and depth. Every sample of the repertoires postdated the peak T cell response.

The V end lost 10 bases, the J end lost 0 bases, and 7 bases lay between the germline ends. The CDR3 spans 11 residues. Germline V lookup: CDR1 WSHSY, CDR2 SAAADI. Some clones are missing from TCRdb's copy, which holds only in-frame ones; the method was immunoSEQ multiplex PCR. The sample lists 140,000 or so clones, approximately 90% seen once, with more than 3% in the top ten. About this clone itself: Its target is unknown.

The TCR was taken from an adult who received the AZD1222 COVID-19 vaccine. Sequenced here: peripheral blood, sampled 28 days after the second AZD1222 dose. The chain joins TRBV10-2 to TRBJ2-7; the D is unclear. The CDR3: CATYSSYEQYF. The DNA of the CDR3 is TGCGCCACCTACAGCTCCTACGAGCAGTACTTC.